These 23 T cell receptor beta chains share one sample of origin, sequenced in a study of T cells in Graves' hyperthyroidism and ophthalmopathy. RNA transcripts gave rise to amplified TCR beta CDR3 regions. Researchers ran a first-round RT-PCR on the TCR CDR3 using the HTBI primer set. MiXCR, applied by TCRdb to the multiplex PCR reads, yields one record per CDR3 protein. The sample holds some 370,000 distinct CDR3 sequences, more than 13% seen once. Specimen: blood. Every receptor here comes from a man aged 45-60 years with Graves' ophthalmopathy.

This clonotype was found a few times. The genes are TRBV6-1 and TRBJ1-5; the D is unclear. V lost 0 bases, J lost 1 base, and 4 bases lay in between. There are 14 residues in the CDR3. The germline gives CDR1 MNHNS, CDR2 SASEGT. Here the CDR3 DNA reads TGTGCCAGCAGTGAAGCAGGGAGCAATCAGCCCCAGCATTTT. Encoded protein: CASSEAGSNQPQHF.

Many counts were recorded for this clonotype. The chain carries TRBV10-1 and TRBJ2-3, with TRBD2 matching over 13 bases. V lost 4 bases to trimming and J lost 2 bases; unmatched junction nucleotides: 9. The CDR3 spans 18 residues. The germline gives CDR1 WNHNN, CDR2 SYGVQD (reference sequence). The CDR3 is CASSAWTSGRTDTDTQYF. Here the CDR3 DNA reads TGCGCCAGCAGTGCCTGGACTAGCGGGAGAACGGACACAGATACGCAGTATTTT.

V usage is TRBV5-4 and J usage is TRBJ2-3, with 15 bases that match TRBD2. CDR1 is SGHNT and CDR2 is YYREEE in the germline V gene (reference sequence). J lost 0 bases, V lost 5 bases, and 7 bases had no gene match. The CDR3 spans 18 residues. The CDR3 DNA sequence: TGTGCCAGCAGTAAACCGGGACTAGCGGGAGGAAGCACAGATACGCAGTATTTT. It specifies CASSKPGLAGGSTDTQYF.

This clonotype was observed at least ten times. The chain links TRBV12-3 or TRBV12-4 to TRBJ1-1; the D gene is possibly TRBD1 (5 bases). This CDR3 spans 15 amino acids. V lost 6 bases and J lost 0, with 14 bases in between. The CDR3 DNA reads TGTGCCAGCAGCTGGGGCCCCCAAGTGAACACTGAAGCTTTCTTT. Residues: CASSWGPQVNTEAFF.

The chain couples TRBV5-1 to TRBJ2-7; tentatively, D is TRBD1 or TRBD2 (5 bases each). Trimming stripped 4 bases from V and 6 bases from J, with 17 bases between. The CDR3 covers 14 residues. Germline V gene lookup returns CDR1 SGHRS and CDR2 YFSETQ. The DNA of the CDR3 is TGCGCCAGCAGCAGCGATGAAGGGACCTGCGAGCAGTACTTC. Amino acids: CASSSDEGTCEQYF.

The chain couples TRBV27 to TRBJ1-6, with unresolved D. The CDR3 consists of 14 residues. Trimming removed 0 bases from V and 7 bases from J, with 7 bases in between. From germline, CDR1 is MNHEY and CDR2 SMNVEV (reference sequence). As DNA, the CDR3 is TGTGCCAGCAGTTTATCGCCTGCCAATTCACCCCTCCACTTT. It yields the protein CASSLSPANSPLHF.

The chain carries TRBV20-1 and TRBJ2-1; the match to TRBD2 covers 13 bases. The CDR3 totals 14 residues. Germline assignment: CDR1 DFQATT and CDR2 SNEGSKA (reference sequence). V shed 0 bases, J shed 10 bases, and the junction held 3 bases outside the gene matches. The CDR3 here is CSARDPLAGGEQFF. CDR3 DNA: TGCAGTGCTAGAGACCCACTAGCGGGGGGGGAGCAGTTCTTC.

This clonotype was found a few times. The chain employs TRBV6-2 or TRBV6-3 and TRBJ2-2, with 9 bases identical to TRBD1. There are 17 residues in the CDR3. Trimming took 5 bases from V and 5 from J; bases not matched to a gene: 12. CDR1 is MNHEY and CDR2 is SVGEGT in the germline V gene. As DNA, the CDR3 is TGTGCCAGCAGTCATCAGACCGGGACAGGGCGTACCGGGGAGCTGTTTTTT. This sequence encodes CASSHQTGTGRTGELFF.

This clonotype was seen more than once but under ten times. The chain recombines TRBV20-1 with TRBJ2-3, with 11 bases aligning to TRBD2. CDR1 is DFQATT, CDR2 SNEGSKA, per germline (reference sequence). The CDR3 is 15 amino acids. The V segment lost 6 bases and the J segment 6 bases; nucleotides outside the gene matches: 11. The CDR3 loop is CSADGTSGRQDTQYF. The CDR3 region has the DNA TGCAGTGCGGACGGGACTAGCGGAAGGCAGGATACGCAGTATTTT.

This clonotype occurred many times. The chain combines TRBV2 with TRBJ2-2, with no clear D. The CDR3 is 12 residues long. Trimming took off 2 bases at V and 9 bases at J, with 7 bases between the two ends. The V gene's germline CDR1 is SNHLY and CDR2 FYNNEI. As DNA, the CDR3 is TGTGCCAGCAGTGAAAGTGGCCGGGAGCTGTTTTTT. This sequence encodes CASSESGRELFF.

This clonotype was seen repeatedly, ten times or more. The chain employs TRBV20-1 and TRBJ1-2; D is unclear. The germline V gene has CDR1 DFQATT and CDR2 SNEGSKA (reference sequence). Trimming shortened V by 0 bases and J by 2 bases, and 19 bases separated the two germline ends. CDR3 length equals 17 residues. CDR3 loop: CSARDWQIPFPNYGYTF. CDR3 DNA: TGCAGTGCTAGAGATTGGCAGATTCCCTTCCCGAACTATGGCTACACCTTC.

This clonotype was seen a handful of times. The rearrangement joins TRBV29-1 to TRBJ2-7; 12 bases match TRBD1. This CDR3 region has 14 residues. The V gene's germline CDR1 is SQVTM and CDR2 ANQGSEA. The J segment lost 3 bases and the V segment lost 4 bases, leaving 4 bases of the junction unmatched. The chain's CDR3 is CSVGDRGRLYEQYF. CDR3 nucleotides: TGCAGCGTTGGGGACAGGGGGCGCCTCTACGAGCAGTACTTC.

This clonotype has just a few counts. This chain connects TRBV24-1 to TRBJ2-1; D is perhaps TRBD2 (6 bases). Per germline, CDR1 KGHDR and CDR2 SFDVKD. The CDR3 extends over 14 amino acids. The ends were cut back, 7 bases at V and 3 bases at J, with 12 bases in the middle. This CDR3 is CATSTGAGYNEQFF. The CDR3 coding sequence is TGTGCCACCAGCACGGGAGCCGGCTACAATGAGCAGTTCTTC.

The V call is TRBV9, the J call TRBJ2-4; D gene unclear. V lost 0 bases and J 3 bases, leaving 7 bases between the germline ends. Germline-derived CDR1 and CDR2 are SGDLS and YYNGEE. The CDR3 has 14 residues. The CDR3 DNA follows: TGTGCCAGCAGCGTAGGGACGGGCAAAAACATTCAGTACTTC. It codes for CASSVGTGKNIQYF.

This clonotype was found a few times. The gene calls are TRBV4-1 and TRBJ2-5, with D tentatively TRBD2 (6 bases). Trimming took 0 bases from V and 0 from J, leaving 11 bases between them. The CDR3 is made up of 16 amino acids. CDR1 MGHRA and CDR2 YSYEKL come from the germline V gene. The CDR3 DNA sequence: TGCGCCAGCAGCCAAGATTGGGGGGAGAACCAAGAGACCCAGTACTTC. Its translation is CASSQDWGENQETQYF.

At least ten counts were recorded for this clonotype. The chain combines TRBV12-3 or TRBV12-4 with TRBJ2-2, with 8 bases fitting TRBD1. The length of the CDR3 is 13 residues. V lost 5 bases to trimming and J lost 7 bases; unmatched junction nucleotides: 3. The CDR3 loop reads CASSPQGVGELFF. CDR3 sequence (DNA): TGTGCCAGCAGTCCACAGGGGGTCGGGGAGCTGTTTTTT.

This clonotype was picked up many times. The chain recombines TRBV3-1 with TRBJ2-3; 12 bases map to TRBD2. The CDR3 length is 18 residues. Germline V gives CDR1 LGHDT, CDR2 YNNKEL (reference sequence). The trim removed 0 bases at V and 5 bases at J, leaving 9 bases unmatched. In nucleotides, the CDR3 is TGTGCCAGCAGCCAAGATCTTGGCCTAGCGGGAGGGCAAGATACGCAGTATTTT. This codes for CASSQDLGLAGGQDTQYF.

The sample holds many counts of this clonotype. The gene calls are TRBV12-3 or TRBV12-4 and TRBJ1-1, with a possible D match to TRBD1 (6 bases). Trimming removed 7 bases from V and 4 bases from J, with 16 bases in between. This CDR3 comprises 14 residues. The CDR3 is CASIKKTGRTEAFF. The CDR3 bases are TGTGCCAGCATCAAAAAGACAGGACGCACTGAAGCTTTCTTT.

This clonotype was seen ten or more times. The chain uses TRBV3-1 and TRBJ1-1; tentatively, D is TRBD1 (5 bases). Germline V lookup: CDR1 LGHDT, CDR2 YNNKEL (reference sequence). Deletions cut 4 bases from V and 4 bases from J, with 13 bases between. The CDR3 is made up of 14 amino acids. Here the CDR3 reads CASSLLYGGTEAFF. As DNA, the CDR3 is TGTGCCAGCAGCCTATTATACGGGGGCACTGAAGCTTTCTTT.

The chain has TRBV29-1 and TRBJ1-2; D ambiguous. CDR3 length equals 13 residues. V was trimmed by 3 bases and J by 6 bases, leaving 14 bases between them. Germline CDR1 SQVTM, CDR2 ANQGSEA. The CDR3 loop is CSVDFGTGNGYTF. The CDR3 DNA is TGCAGCGTTGACTTCGGCACTGGGAATGGCTACACCTTC.

V usage is TRBV5-4 and J usage is TRBJ2-5; 7 nucleotides align to TRBD1. This CDR3 contains 16 residues. V gave up 4 bases and J gave up 1 base; unmatched junction bases: 10. The germline CDR1 and CDR2 sequences are SGHNT and YYREEE (reference sequence). This CDR3 is CASSHSPGQTQETQYF. DNA of the CDR3: TGTGCCAGCAGCCACAGCCCGGGACAGACCCAAGAGACCCAGTACTTC.

This clonotype showed up many times. The chain combines TRBV11-2 with TRBJ2-2, with D perhaps matching TRBD1 or TRBD2 (5 bases each). Germline CDR1 is SGHAT and CDR2 is FQNNGV. Trimming took 4 bases from V and 6 from J, leaving 6 bases between them. This CDR3 is 12 amino acids long. CDR3 in amino acids: CASSWGSGELFF. DNA for the CDR3: TGTGCCAGCAGCTGGGGGTCCGGGGAGCTGTTTTTT.

This clonotype was recorded many times. This chain joins TRBV3-1 and TRBJ2-1; D is undetermined. From germline, CDR1 is LGHDT and CDR2 YNNKEL (reference sequence). V lost 0 bases, J lost 3 bases, and 12 bases lay in between. The CDR3 length is 16 residues. CDR3 in amino acids: CASSQDRAAGYNEQFF. The CDR3, as DNA: TGTGCCAGCAGCCAAGATCGGGCGGCAGGCTACAATGAGCAGTTCTTC.